This TCR beta chain was captured in a study of blood T cell repertoires in COVID-19. Study information: Italy, Spain and the United States were the sources of the convalescent and acute COVID-19 samples.

V dropped 8 bases and J dropped 4 bases, with 12 bases sitting between them. CDR1 and CDR2 from the germline V gene are SGHAT and FQNNGV. CDR3 length equals 13 residues. Per the original data handling: Cell counts per sample came from amplifying reference gene primers. Here immunoSEQ multiplex PCR was the method, and the copy in TCRdb shows in-frame clones only, minus some. Clonal size and the V and J genes are those of that table, whereas D and trimming came from the DNA. The sample holds more than 250,000 clones, 70% to 90% seen once. It was during active infection that Seattle patients were enrolled and then longitudinally followed.

The TCR originated in a woman under 40 with COVID-19, enrolled during active disease. The chain joins TRBV11-2 to TRBJ1-3; D not resolved. Material for sequencing was peripheral blood. This CDR3 reads CASHRTGGNTIYF. The CDR3 DNA reads TGTGCCAGCCATCGAACGGGAGGAAACACCATATATTTT. Based on the CDR3 plus reference TRBV11-2 and TRBJ1-3, the full variable domain is EAGVAQSPRYKIIEKRQSVAFWCNPISGHATLYWYQQILGQGPKLLIQFQNNGVVDDSQLPKDRFSAERLKGVDSTLKIQPAKLEDSAVYLCASHRTGGNTIYFGEGSWLTVV.